The entry below gives a single TCR beta chain sequence along with its context. No antigen is known for it. The data derive from a study of T cells after posttransplantation cyclophosphamide. Overall study findings and caveats: Later post-transplant blood repertoires were often dominated by donor CD8+ memory clones. After PTCy, TRB diversity resembled that of CNI/methotrexate controls.

TCRdb's copy holds only in-frame clones and misses some; the assay was immunoSEQ multiplex PCR. The sample holds roughly 5,900 clones; 1.5% to 2% are singletons and the top ten take 28%. A marrow graft followed busulfan-fludarabine conditioning, with cyclophosphamide on days +3 and +4. V dropped 5 bases and J dropped 4; count of bases not matched to a gene: 5. Germline assignment: CDR1 SGHTA and CDR2 FQGTGA. The CDR3 has 15 amino acids. The sample was PBMCs, taken approximately 35 weeks after a stem cell transplant with posttransplant cyclophosphamide. The chain recombines TRBV7-3 with TRBJ2-3; 11 nucleotides align to TRBD2. This TCR derives from a male patient aged 30 to 40 who received an allogeneic stem cell transplant from a related donor, was CMV-positive, and had no GVHD. These T cells may partly come from the graft donor. The CDR3 nucleotides are TGTGCCAGCAGCGTAAGACTAGCGGGATCAGATACGCAGTATTTT. Its protein is CASSVRLAGSDTQYF.